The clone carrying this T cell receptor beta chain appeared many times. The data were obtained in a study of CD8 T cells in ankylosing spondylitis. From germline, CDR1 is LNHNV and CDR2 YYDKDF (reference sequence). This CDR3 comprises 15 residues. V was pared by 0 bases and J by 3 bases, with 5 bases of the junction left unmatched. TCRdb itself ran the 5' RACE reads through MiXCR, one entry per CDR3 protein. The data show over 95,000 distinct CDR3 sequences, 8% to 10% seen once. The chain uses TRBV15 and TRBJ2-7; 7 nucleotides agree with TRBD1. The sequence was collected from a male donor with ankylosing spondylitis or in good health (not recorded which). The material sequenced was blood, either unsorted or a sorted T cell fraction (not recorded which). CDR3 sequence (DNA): TGTGCCACCAGCAGAGAAAAGGGGGCGCGCTACGAGCAGTACTTC. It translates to CATSREKGARYEQYF.